This record covers a single TCR beta chain. Germline V gene data show CDR1 as SGDLS and CDR2 as YYNGEE. V lost 3 bases and J 3 bases, leaving 9 bases between the germline ends. The CDR3 covers 13 residues. The source of the sample is a study of blood T cell repertoires in COVID-19. Study summary: Sources were T cells, B-cell-depleted T cells, or PBMCs; the material itself was cDNA or gDNA.

Here immunoSEQ multiplex PCR was the method, and the copy in TCRdb shows in-frame clones only, minus some. The data hold roughly 65,000 clones, with about 82% observed a single time. This receptor was identified in a human donor in a cohort sampled during active COVID-19. The rearrangement links TRBV9 to TRBJ1-1; the D gene is possibly TRBD1 (5 bases). Sequencing used peripheral blood. CDR3 region: CASSAAGDTEAFF. CDR3 bases: TGTGCCAGCAGCGCGGCGGGGGACACTGAAGCTTTCTTT.